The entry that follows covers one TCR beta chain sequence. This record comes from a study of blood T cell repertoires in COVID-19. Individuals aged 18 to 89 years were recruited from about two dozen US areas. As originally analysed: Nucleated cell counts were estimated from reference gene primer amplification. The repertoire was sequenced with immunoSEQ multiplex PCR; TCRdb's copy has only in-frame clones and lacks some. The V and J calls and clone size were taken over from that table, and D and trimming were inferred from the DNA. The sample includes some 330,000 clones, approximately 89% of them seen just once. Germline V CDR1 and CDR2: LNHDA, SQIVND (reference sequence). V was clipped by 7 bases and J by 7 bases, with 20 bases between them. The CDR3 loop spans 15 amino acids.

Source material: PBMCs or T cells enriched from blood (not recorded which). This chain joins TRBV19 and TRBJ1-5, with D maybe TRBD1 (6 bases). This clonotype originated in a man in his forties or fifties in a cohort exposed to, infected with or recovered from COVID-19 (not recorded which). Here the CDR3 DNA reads TGTGCCAGTATCGCCCTGGGGGCAGAAGGACAGCCCCAGCATTTT. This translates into CASIALGAEGQPQHF. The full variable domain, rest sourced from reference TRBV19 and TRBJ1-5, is DGGITQSPKYLFRKEGQNVTLSCEQNLNHDAMYWYRQDPGQGLRLIYYSQIVNDFQKGDIAEGYSVSREKKESFPLTVTSAQKNPTAFYLCASIALGAEGQPQHFGDGTRLSIL.